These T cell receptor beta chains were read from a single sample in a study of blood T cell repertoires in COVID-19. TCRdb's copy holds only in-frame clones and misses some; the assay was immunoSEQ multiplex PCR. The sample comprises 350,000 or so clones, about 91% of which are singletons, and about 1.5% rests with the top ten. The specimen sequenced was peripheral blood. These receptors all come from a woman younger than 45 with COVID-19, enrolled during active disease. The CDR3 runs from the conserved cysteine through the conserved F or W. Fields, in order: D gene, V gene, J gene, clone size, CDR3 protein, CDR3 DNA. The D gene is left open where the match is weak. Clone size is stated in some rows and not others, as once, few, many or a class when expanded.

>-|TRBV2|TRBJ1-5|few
CASTLLGGSNQPQHF
TGTGCCAGCACCCTTTTGGGGGGGAGCAATCAGCCCCAGCATTTT
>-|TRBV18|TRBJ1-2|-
CASSQDIRPNYGYTF
TGTGCCAGCTCGCAAGACATAAGACCCAACTATGGCTACACCTTC
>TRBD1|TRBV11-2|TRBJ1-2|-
CASSPDRALGGYTF
TGTGCCAGCAGCCCCGACAGGGCCCTAGGTGGCTACACCTTC
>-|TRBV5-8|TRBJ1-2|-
CASSSKPGGRANYGYTF
TGTGCCAGCAGTTCAAAGCCGGGGGGCAGAGCTAACTATGGCTACACCTTC
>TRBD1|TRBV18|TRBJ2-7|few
CASSPPGQLYEQYF
TGTGCCAGCTCACCACCGGGACAGCTCTACGAGCAGTACTTC
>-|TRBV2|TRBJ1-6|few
CASIGSTGNSPLHF
TGTGCCAGCATCGGGTCAACGGGTAATTCACCCCTCCACTTT
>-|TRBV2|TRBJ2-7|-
CASSDLGGLYEQYF
TGTGCCAGCAGTGATTTGGGCGGGCTCTACGAGCAGTACTTC
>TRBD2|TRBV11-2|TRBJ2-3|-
CASSLSGGGAYTQYF
TGTGCCAGCAGCTTAAGTGGCGGGGGGGCGTATACGCAGTATTTT
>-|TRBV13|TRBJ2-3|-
CASSLGRSRSTDTQYF
TGTGCCAGCAGCTTAGGGCGGTCTAGGAGCACAGATACGCAGTATTTT
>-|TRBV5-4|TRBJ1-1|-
CASSLVGENTEAFF
TGTGCCAGCAGCTTAGTCGGGGAGAACACTGAAGCTTTCTTT
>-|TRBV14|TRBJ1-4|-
CASSSYHGGEKLFF
TGTGCCAGCAGCTCTTATCACGGAGGAGAAAAACTGTTTTTT
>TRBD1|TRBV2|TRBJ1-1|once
CASSKGQGLDTEAFF
TGTGCCAGCAGTAAGGGACAGGGATTGGACACTGAAGCTTTCTTT
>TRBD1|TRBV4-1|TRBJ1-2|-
CASSQSLGQGAYGYTF
TGCGCCAGCAGCCAGTCGTTGGGACAGGGAGCCTATGGCTACACCTTC
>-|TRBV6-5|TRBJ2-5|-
CASRSGGRETQYF
TGTGCCAGCAGATCAGGAGGGAGGGAGACCCAGTACTTC
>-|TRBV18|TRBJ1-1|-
CASSLGQMNTEAFF
TGTGCCAGCTCACTAGGACAGATGAACACTGAAGCTTTCTTT
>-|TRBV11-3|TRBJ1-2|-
CASSLRPGLSGYTF
TGTGCCAGCAGCTTACGGCCCGGGTTAAGTGGCTACACCTTC
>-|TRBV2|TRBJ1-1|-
CASSGQFGGGNTEAFF
TGTGCCAGCAGTGGTCAGTTTGGGGGGGGAAACACTGAAGCTTTCTTT
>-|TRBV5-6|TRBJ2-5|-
CASSLGETRLVETQYF
TGTGCCAGCAGCTTGGGGGAGACCCGGTTGGTGGAGACCCAGTACTTC
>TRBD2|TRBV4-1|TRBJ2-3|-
CASSQVQGLAYPDTQYF
TGCGCCAGCAGCCAAGTGCAGGGACTAGCGTACCCAGATACGCAGTATTTT
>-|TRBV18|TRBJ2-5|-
CASSPAGVQETQYF
TGTGCCAGCTCACCAGCAGGGGTCCAAGAGACCCAGTACTTC
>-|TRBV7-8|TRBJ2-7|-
CASSLAKTIYEQYF
TGTGCCAGCAGCTTAGCGAAAACTATCTACGAGCAGTACTTC
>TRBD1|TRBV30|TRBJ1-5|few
CAWSAGGRWGNQPQHF
TGTGCCTGGAGTGCAGGGGGCCGGTGGGGCAATCAGCCCCAGCATTTT
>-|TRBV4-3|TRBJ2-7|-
CASSQRGDSSYEQYF
TGCGCCAGCAGCCAAAGGGGGGACAGCTCCTACGAGCAGTACTTC
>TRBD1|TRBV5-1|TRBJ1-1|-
CASNLDQGVAEAFF
TGCGCCAGCAACTTGGATCAGGGGGTCGCTGAAGCTTTCTTT
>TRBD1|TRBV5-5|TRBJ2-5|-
CASRRTGEETQYF
TGTGCCAGCAGACGGACAGGGGAAGAGACCCAGTACTTC
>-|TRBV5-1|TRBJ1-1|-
CASSLLVGVEGSTEAFF
TGCGCCAGCAGCTTGTTGGTGGGGGTGGAGGGGTCTACTGAAGCTTTCTTT
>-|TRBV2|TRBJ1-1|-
CASRATVNTEAFF
TGTGCCAGCAGAGCTACAGTGAACACTGAAGCTTTCTTT
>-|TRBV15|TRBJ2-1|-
CATSRDRGANNEQFF
TGTGCCACCAGCAGAGATCGTGGGGCTAACAATGAGCAGTTCTTC
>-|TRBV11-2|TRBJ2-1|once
CASSSDWNEQFF
TGTGCCAGCAGCTCGGACTGGAATGAGCAGTTCTTC
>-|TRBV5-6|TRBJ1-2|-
CASSNTDYGYTF
TGTGCCAGCAGCAACACAGACTATGGCTACACCTTC
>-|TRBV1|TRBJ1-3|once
CTSSPHAQGPSGNTIYF
TGCACCAGCAGCCCACACGCACAGGGGCCCTCTGGAAACACCATATATTTT
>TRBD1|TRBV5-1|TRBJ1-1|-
CASSFFTGATEAFF
TGCGCCAGCAGCTTTTTTACAGGGGCCACTGAAGCTTTCTTT
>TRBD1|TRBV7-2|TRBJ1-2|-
CASSLADRGLGYTF
TGTGCCAGCAGCTTAGCCGACAGGGGGCTTGGCTACACCTTC
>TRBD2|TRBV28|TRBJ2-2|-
CASSFYPTSGGLSTGELFF
TGTGCCAGCAGTTTTTACCCGACTAGCGGGGGCCTTAGCACCGGGGAGCTGTTTTTT
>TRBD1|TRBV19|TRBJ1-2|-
CASIPTDREENGYTF
TGTGCCAGTATCCCAACGGACAGGGAAGAAAATGGCTACACCTTC
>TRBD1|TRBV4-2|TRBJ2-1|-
CASSQGATGTGTYNEQFF
TGTGCCAGCAGCCAAGGGGCCACCGGGACAGGGACCTACAATGAGCAGTTCTTC
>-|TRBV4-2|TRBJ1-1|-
CASSQGQSEAFF
TGTGCCAGCAGCCAAGGACAGTCGGAAGCTTTCTTT
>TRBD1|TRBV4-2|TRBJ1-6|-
CASRKIQGLGSPLHF
TGTGCCAGCAGGAAAATACAGGGGTTAGGGTCACCCCTCCACTTT
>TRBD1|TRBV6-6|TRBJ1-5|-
CASSPYYRTGLGNQPQHF
TGTGCCAGCAGTCCATACTACAGGACAGGGTTGGGGAATCAGCCCCAGCATTTT
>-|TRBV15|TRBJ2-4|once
CATSRADWRDIQYF
TGTGCCACCAGCAGAGCGGACTGGAGGGACATTCAGTACTTC
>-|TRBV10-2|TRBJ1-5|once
CASSVGGTNQPQHF
TGCGCCAGCAGTGTCGGCGGAACCAATCAGCCCCAGCATTTT
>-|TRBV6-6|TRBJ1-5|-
CASTFREGGNQPQHF
TGTGCCAGCACCTTCAGGGAAGGAGGCAATCAGCCCCAGCATTTT
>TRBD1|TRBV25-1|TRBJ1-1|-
CASRRTGDTEAFF
TGTGCCAGCAGACGGACAGGGGACACTGAAGCTTTCTTT
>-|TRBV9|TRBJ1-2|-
CASSVAQGPIRYGYTF
TGTGCCAGCAGCGTAGCGCAGGGCCCTATTAGGTATGGCTACACCTTC
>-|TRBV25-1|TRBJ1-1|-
CASSEFTGIGTEAFF
TGTGCCAGCAGTGAATTTACAGGAATAGGCACTGAAGCTTTCTTT
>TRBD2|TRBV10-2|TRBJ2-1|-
CASSPTSGAEQFF
TGCGCCAGCAGTCCGACTAGCGGGGCTGAGCAGTTCTTC
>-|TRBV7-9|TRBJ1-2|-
CASSLDRSYGYTF
TGTGCCAGCAGCTTAGACAGGAGCTATGGCTACACCTTC
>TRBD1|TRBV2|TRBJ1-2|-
CASSVHPTGANYGYTF
TGTGCCAGCAGTGTCCACCCGACAGGGGCTAACTATGGCTACACTTTC
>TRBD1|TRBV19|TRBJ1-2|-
CASSQGQGYGYTF
TGTGCCAGTAGCCAGGGACAGGGTTACGGCTACACCTTC
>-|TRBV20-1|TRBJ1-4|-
CSASLNEKLFF
TGCAGTGCTAGCCTTAATGAAAAACTGTTTTTT
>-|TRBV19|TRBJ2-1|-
CASSATGDSHNEQFF
TGTGCCAGTAGTGCCACAGGGGACTCCCACAATGAGCAGTTCTTC
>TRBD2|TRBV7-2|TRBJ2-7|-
CASSPGGGYSSYEQYF
TGTGCCAGCAGCCCCGGGGGGGGTTACAGCTCCTACGAGCAGTACTTC
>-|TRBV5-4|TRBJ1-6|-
CASSPTGGRDSPLHF
TGTGCCAGCAGCCCCACGGGGGGCCGGGATTCACCCCTCCACTTT
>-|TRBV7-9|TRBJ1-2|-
CASSLASGYSDGYTF
TGTGCCAGCAGCTTAGCGTCGGGTTATTCGGATGGCTACACCTTC